These 27 T cell receptor beta chains originate from one sample sequenced in a study of T cells after yellow fever vaccination. TCRdb re-derived calls from the 5' RACE reads in MiXCR, one entry per CDR3 protein. This table holds 150,000 to 200,000 distinct CDR3 sequences, 8% to 13% found once. Source: CD8+ T cells sorted from PBMCs, taken 15 days after the yellow fever booster vaccination. The receptors were gathered from a man younger than 35 who received the YFV17D yellow fever vaccine.

This clonotype was counted only a few times. The V and J genes are TRBV15 and TRBJ1-2; D is unresolved. The CDR3 totals 13 residues. The germline CDR1 and CDR2 sequences are LNHNV and YYDKDF (reference sequence). With 2 bases removed from V and 7 bases from J, the gap between germline ends came to 11 bases. The CDR3 DNA sequence: TGTGCCACCAGCAGACCCTCGGCCTCTGGCTACACCTTC. Encoded protein: CATSRPSASGYTF. Using reference TRBV15 and TRBJ1-2 for the parts outside the CDR3, the full variable domain is DAMVIQNPRYQVTQFGKPVTLSCSQTLNHNVMYWYQQKSSQAPKLLFHYYDKDFNNEADTPDNFQSRRPNTSFCFLDIRSPGLGDTAMYLCATSRPSASGYTFGSGTRLTVV.

The chain couples TRBV5-1 to TRBJ1-5; no clear D. V lost 3 bases and J 1 base, leaving 17 bases between the germline ends. This CDR3 region has 17 residues. CDR1 and CDR2 (germline): SGHRS, YFSETQ. This CDR3 reads CASSSPKRKGSNQPQHF. The DNA of the CDR3 is TGCGCCAGCAGCTCTCCCAAACGTAAAGGGAGCAATCAGCCCCAGCATTTT.

This clonotype has a handful of counts. This chain connects TRBV6-5 to TRBJ2-7; 9 bases map to TRBD1. V lost 8 bases and J lost 4; bases outside the gene matches: 9. CDR1 and CDR2 (germline): MNHEY, SVGAGI. CDR3 length: 14 amino acids. The CDR3 protein is CASALGTGRYEQYF. CDR3 DNA sequence: TGTGCCAGCGCTCTAGGGACAGGGAGATACGAGCAGTACTTC.

Written as DNA, the CDR3 is TGTGCCAGTTGGGACAGCTCTCGAACTGAAGCTTTCTTT. It translates to CASWDSSRTEAFF. The J gene is TRBJ1-1, the V gene TRBV6-5; 7 bases are a match to TRBD1. The J segment lost 5 bases and the V segment lost 9 bases, leaving 9 bases of the junction unmatched. Germline V CDR1 and CDR2: MNHEY, SVGAGI. The CDR3 has 13 residues.

This rearrangement joins TRBV4-3 to TRBJ2-6; the D is unclear. The CDR3 has 14 amino acids. Per germline, CDR1 LGHNA and CDR2 YSLEER. The CDR3 sequence is CAGKGSAGANVLTF. The CDR3 coding sequence is TGCGCGGGAAAAGGGTCCGCTGGGGCCAACGTCCTGACTTTC.

The chain uses TRBV6-2 or TRBV6-3 and TRBJ2-5, with D maybe TRBD1 (5 bases). CDR3 length: 15 amino acids. The V end lost 2 bases, the J end lost 1 base, and 11 bases lay between the germline ends. The V gene's germline CDR1 is MNHEY and CDR2 SVGEGT. The CDR3 DNA is TGTGCCAGCAGTTACCCGACCGACAGCCAAGAGACCCAGTACTTC. The encoded protein is CASSYPTDSQETQYF.

At least ten counts were recorded for this clonotype. The V gene is TRBV6-5, the J gene TRBJ1-1; D may be TRBD1 (5 bases). The CDR3 covers 16 residues. Trimming took 4 bases from V and 4 from J, leaving 19 bases between them. CDR1 and CDR2 from the germline V gene are MNHEY and SVGAGI. Here the CDR3 reads CASSLYPMRGGTEAFF. The CDR3 region has the DNA TGTGCCAGCAGTTTATATCCCATGCGGGGCGGCACTGAAGCTTTCTTT.

This clonotype showed up just a few times. The chain carries TRBV7-3 and TRBJ2-2; 8 bases agree with TRBD1. The CDR3 has 14 amino acids. Germline loops: CDR1 SGHTA, CDR2 FQGTGA. V lost 2 bases, J lost 7 bases, and 3 bases stayed unmatched. In nucleotides, the CDR3 is TGTGCCAGCAGCTTAGGACAGGGAGGCGGGGAGCTGTTTTTT. Protein: CASSLGQGGGELFF.

This clonotype was recorded a few times. This sequence joins TRBV7-2 and TRBJ2-1, with a possible D match to TRBD1 (5 bases). Germline CDR1 SGHTA, CDR2 FQGNSA. The CDR3 totals 11 residues. V lost 5 bases and J 15 bases, leaving 14 bases between the germline ends. CDR3 protein: CASSPGFGGFF. The CDR3 DNA reads TGTGCCAGCAGCCCAGGGTTCGGCGGGTTCTTC.

This clonotype has a handful of counts. The chain has TRBV4-3 and TRBJ1-2, with 11 bases identical to TRBD1. CDR1 and CDR2 from the germline V gene are LGHNA and YSLEER. CDR3 length: 16 amino acids. The V gene end was trimmed by 6 bases and the J gene end by 4 bases; junction bases not matched to a gene: 10. The CDR3 loop reads CASRAARTGGSYGYTF. The CDR3 DNA is TGCGCCAGCAGGGCGGCGAGGACAGGGGGCAGCTATGGCTACACCTTC.

The CDR3 sequence is CASSSSSFQQYV. The CDR3 DNA sequence: TGTGCCAGCAGTTCGTCCTCTTTCCAGCAGTACGTC. V usage is TRBV6-2 or TRBV6-3 and J usage is TRBJ2-7; D unresolved. The CDR3 contains 12 residues. Germline CDR1 is MNHEY and CDR2 is SVGEGT. The V end was cut by 4 bases, the J end by 8 bases, with 12 bases between.

This clonotype has only a few counts. This chain connects TRBV7-9 to TRBJ2-1, with a possible D match to TRBD1 (5 bases). The CDR3 sequence is 13 residues long. Trimming left V 0 bases short and J 8 bases short, with 8 bases between. The germline V gene has CDR1 SEHNR and CDR2 FQNEAQ (reference sequence). The CDR3 loop is CASSLAGADEQFF. CDR3 in DNA: TGTGCCAGCAGCTTAGCAGGGGCGGATGAGCAGTTCTTC.

There are a few counts of this clonotype. The genes are TRBV7-9 and TRBJ2-7; unclear D gene. Germline V lookup: CDR1 SEHNR, CDR2 FQNEAQ (reference sequence). V lost 3 bases and J lost 4, with 13 bases in between. The CDR3 covers 14 residues. The DNA of the CDR3 is TGTGCCAGCAGCTTCTCCACTCTCCCATACGAGCAGTACTTC. Its translation: CASSFSTLPYEQYF.

This clonotype was counted a few times. The chain has TRBV13 and TRBJ2-7, with D possibly being TRBD1 (5 bases). V lost 0 bases to trimming and J lost 0 bases, with 9 bases between them. CDR1 is PRHDT and CDR2 is FYEKMQ in the germline V gene (reference sequence). The CDR3 is 15 residues long. CDR3 residues: CASSLGARDSYEQYF. The CDR3 DNA follows: TGTGCCAGCAGCTTAGGAGCCAGGGACTCCTACGAGCAGTACTTC.

This clonotype came up a few times. The rearrangement links TRBV3-1 to TRBJ1-1, with TRBD1 identical over 8 bases. From germline, CDR1 is LGHDT and CDR2 YNNKEL (reference sequence). The V gene end was trimmed by 6 bases and the J gene end by 1 base; junction bases not matched to a gene: 10. The CDR3 is 16 residues long. The CDR3 bases are TGTGCCAGCAGGAAAAGGAGGGACAGGCCGAACACTGAAGCTTTCTTT. It translates to CASRKRRDRPNTEAFF. The entire variable domain, with the rest obtained from reference TRBV3-1 and TRBJ1-1, is as follows: DTAVSQTPKYLVTQMGNDKSIKCEQNLGHDTMYWYKQDSKKFLKIMFSYNNKELIINETVPNRFSPKSPDKAHLNLHINSLELGDSAVYFCASRKRRDRPNTEAFFGQGTRLTVV.

The chain recombines TRBV18 with TRBJ1-2, with D uncertain. The germline gives CDR1 KGHSH, CDR2 LQKENI. The CDR3 covers 12 residues. Trimming shortened V by 9 bases and J by 3 bases, and 11 bases separated the two germline ends. DNA for the CDR3: TGTGCCAGGGACGGGCCACACTATGGCTACACCTTC. It translates to CARDGPHYGYTF.

This clonotype was found a few times. The DNA of the CDR3 is TGTGCCAGCAGTTCTGGGACTAGCGATGAGCAGTTCTTC. This gives the protein CASSSGTSDEQFF. This chain connects TRBV28 to TRBJ2-1; TRBD2 matches 10 bases. The CDR3 covers 13 residues. Germline trimming cut 4 bases from V and 8 bases from J; bases unmatched to any gene: 2. Germline V gives CDR1 MDHEN, CDR2 SYDVKM. The whole variable domain, filled in from reference TRBV28 and TRBJ2-1, reads DVKVTQSSRYLVKRTGEKVFLECVQDMDHENMFWYRQDPGLGLRLIYFSYDVKMKEKGDIPEGYSVSREKKERFSLILESASTNQTSMYLCASSSGTSDEQFFGPGTRLTVL.

The gene calls are TRBV7-3 and TRBJ2-1; D possibly corresponds to TRBD2 (5 bases). Germline V gene sequence: CDR1 SGHTA, CDR2 FQGTGA. Trimming cost V 5 bases and J 5 bases, with 13 bases left between them. The CDR3 runs 14 residues. In nucleotides, the CDR3 is TGTGCCAGCAGCCAAATGTCTAGCAACAATGAGCAGTTCTTC. Protein sequence: CASSQMSSNNEQFF.

V gene TRBV7-8 combines with J gene TRBJ2-1; 7 bases are shared with TRBD1. With V trimmed by 3 bases and J by 7 bases, 6 bases remained unmatched. Germline loops: CDR1 SGHVS, CDR2 FQNEAQ. The CDR3 runs to 14 residues. In DNA, the CDR3 is TGTGCCAGCAGCTTGGTCGCGACAGGGAATGAGCAGTTCTTC. Amino acid sequence: CASSLVATGNEQFF.

The table lists this clonotype with a few counts. The rearrangement links TRBV6-5 to TRBJ1-2; D possibly corresponds to TRBD1 (5 bases). V lost 2 bases to trimming and J lost 4 bases, with 11 bases between them. Germline loops: CDR1 MNHEY, CDR2 SVGAGI. The CDR3 covers 14 residues. The CDR3 region has the DNA TGTGCCAGCAGTTACACGGGGGACGGCTATGGCTACACCTTC. It codes for CASSYTGDGYGYTF.

The V gene is TRBV9, the J gene TRBJ2-5; 12 nucleotides align to TRBD2. The V gene's germline CDR1 is SGDLS and CDR2 YYNGEE. This CDR3 comprises 18 residues. J lost 5 bases, V lost 3 bases, and 14 bases had no gene match. The CDR3 region is CASSAGLRLAGASETQYF. The DNA for the CDR3 is TGTGCCAGCAGCGCCGGCCTTCGACTAGCGGGGGCGTCGGAGACCCAGTACTTC.

The gene calls are TRBV3-1 and TRBJ2-1; D may be TRBD1 (5 bases). In germline, CDR1 is LGHDT, CDR2 YNNKEL (reference sequence). The CDR3 is 13 amino acids. V was shortened by 5 bases and J by 5 bases, with 10 bases between the two germline ends. The CDR3 region is CASSTDNHNEQFF. CDR3 coding DNA: TGTGCCAGCAGCACGGACAACCACAATGAGCAGTTCTTC.

The J gene is TRBJ2-2, the V gene TRBV10-3, with 7 bases fitting TRBD2. Germline-derived CDR1 and CDR2 are ENHRY and SYGVKD. V gave up 0 bases and J gave up 3 bases; unmatched junction bases: 7. There are 17 residues in the CDR3. The CDR3 DNA is TGTGCCATCAGTGAGTCTCCCAGCGGGGAGTACACCGGGGAGCTGTTTTTT. Amino acids: CAISESPSGEYTGELFF.

This clonotype has a count of ten or more. The chain uses TRBV5-6 and TRBJ2-7; a possible D gene is TRBD2 (6 bases). Trimming shortened V by 4 bases and J by 0 bases, and 8 bases separated the two germline ends. CDR3 length: 13 residues. Germline V gene data show CDR1 as SGHDT and CDR2 as YYEEEE. As DNA, the CDR3 is TGTGCCAGCAGCCTCGGGAGCTCCTACGAGCAGTACTTC. It specifies CASSLGSSYEQYF. Looking up the rest from reference TRBV5-6 and TRBJ2-7 gives the full variable domain: DAGVTQSPTHLIKTRGQQVTLRCSPKSGHDTVSWYQQALGQGPQFIFQYYEEEERQRGNFPDRFSGHQFPNYSSELNVNALLLGDSALYLCASSLGSSYEQYFGPGTRLTVT.

In its sample, this clonotype was seen a few times. This chain joins TRBV14 and TRBJ2-1; D might be TRBD1 (6 bases). The CDR3 spans 17 residues. Trimming took 4 bases from V and 9 from J, leaving 25 bases between them. Germline V gene lookup returns CDR1 SGHDN and CDR2 FVKESK. CDR3 loop: CASSPRTALPGEGEQFF. CDR3 nucleotide sequence: TGTGCCAGCAGCCCACGGACAGCCTTACCTGGCGAGGGTGAGCAGTTCTTC.

In this sample, this clonotype turned up a few times. This sequence joins TRBV20-1 and TRBJ2-1; 7 positions agree with TRBD2. CDR1 and CDR2 from the germline V gene are DFQATT and SNEGSKA (reference sequence). Losses at the gene ends were 6 bases for V and 9 bases for J; bases not matched to a gene: 14. The CDR3 extends over 14 amino acids. The CDR3 DNA reads as TGCAGTGCAGAGGGACTAAGAGGTAACGGTGAGCAGTTCTTC. Amino acids: CSAEGLRGNGEQFF.

The rearrangement joins TRBV2 to TRBJ1-6; D call uncertain. Looked up from germline, CDR1 is SNHLY and CDR2 is FYNNEI. This CDR3 has 15 residues. V lost 3 bases, J lost 3 bases, and 9 bases lay in between. Here the CDR3 DNA reads TGTGCCAGCAGTGATACATTCGACTATAATTCACCCCTCCACTTT. This translates into CASSDTFDYNSPLHF.